The TCR beta chain described here comes from a study of blood T cell repertoires in COVID-19. The wider study: Some COVID-19 samples were acute and others convalescent; all came from the United States, Italy and Spain. In each case, the material was cDNA or gDNA derived from T cells, B-cell-depleted T cells, or PBMCs.

Per the original methods: Estimation of nucleated cell counts was performed using reference gene primer amplification. Assay used: immunoSEQ multiplex PCR; TCRdb lists only in-frame clones, some missing. For V, J and clone size, that table is used; D and trimming come from the DNA. The sample consists of over 200,000 clones, about 83% of them appearing once. V gave up 3 bases and J gave up 4 bases; unmatched junction bases: 4. CDR1 MNHEY and CDR2 SVGEGT come from the germline V gene. This CDR3 contains 14 residues. The chain links TRBV6-2 or TRBV6-3 to TRBJ2-3; TRBD1 matches 7 bases. The source is a woman in her twenties or thirties with COVID-19, enrolled during active disease. Material for sequencing was peripheral blood. CDR3 coding DNA: TGTGCCAGCAGTTATAGAGGGGGCCCAGATACGCAGTATTTT. Translation: CASSYRGGPDTQYF.